The rows below give T cell receptor beta chains drawn from one sample of a study of blood T cell repertoires in COVID-19. Profiling relied on immunoSEQ multiplex PCR, and the TCRdb table lists in-frame clones only, not all of them. The sample lists 270,000 or so clones, around nine tenths seen once, with approximately 0.85% in the top ten. Sequenced material: peripheral blood. The source of these receptors is a woman in her thirties or forties who had recovered from COVID-19. Both conserved end residues are part of each CDR3. The order of the fields is J gene, D gene, V gene, clone size, CDR3 DNA, CDR3 protein. The D gene is left open where the match is weak. Some rows have no size entry. The others give once, few or many, or a class for an expanded clone.

>TRBJ2-7|TRBD2|TRBV6-5|few
TGTGCCAGCAGCTCTACTAGCGGGGCCTCCTACGAGCAGTACTTC
CASSSTSGASYEQYF
>TRBJ2-5|.|TRBV7-2|.
TGTGCCAGCAGCCTTCAGGCGGGCCCCCAAGAGACCCAGTACTTC
CASSLQAGPQETQYF
>TRBJ2-1|TRBD2|TRBV28|.
TGTGCCAGCAGAGGATCCGGAATTGGCGGGAGAGGAAACAATGAGCAGTTCTTC
CASRGSGIGGRGNNEQFF
>TRBJ2-5|TRBD1|TRBV5-1|.
TGCGCCAGCAGCTTCCAGGACAGGGATGGGGAGACCCAGTACTTC
CASSFQDRDGETQYF
>TRBJ2-5|TRBD1|TRBV4-1|.
TGCGCCAGCAGCCAAGATCCTCGAGCTGGGACAGGGGAAGAGACCCAGTACTTC
CASSQDPRAGTGEETQYF
>TRBJ1-5|.|TRBV16|.
TGTGCCAGCAGCCAATCTTATAGCAATCAGCCCCAGCATTTT
CASSQSYSNQPQHF
>TRBJ2-1|TRBD2|TRBV5-1|.
TGCGCCAGCAGCTTGGTACTAGCGGGAGTTGAGCAGTTCTTC
CASSLVLAGVEQFF
>TRBJ1-3|TRBD1|TRBV5-4|.
TGTGCCAGCAGCTTGGACCCGGGACAGGGGAGAAACACCATATATTTT
CASSLDPGQGRNTIYF
>TRBJ2-1|TRBD2|TRBV10-3|.
TGTGCCATCAGTGACATTAAGGCGGGAGAGATCTACAATGAGCAGTTCTTC
CAISDIKAGEIYNEQFF
>TRBJ2-3|TRBD2|TRBV10-3|.
TGTGCCACCCGACTAGCCTCAAGCGCAGATACGCAGTATTTT
CATRLASSADTQYF
>TRBJ1-1|.|TRBV5-4|.
TGTGCCAGCAGCTGGGCCGGGGTCAACACTGAAGCTTTCTTT
CASSWAGVNTEAFF
>TRBJ2-1|TRBD2|TRBV6-5|.
TGTGCCAGCACCCAGGTGAGACTAGCGGGTCTTGAGCAGTTCTTC
CASTQVRLAGLEQFF
>TRBJ2-5|TRBD1|TRBV19|few
TGTGCCAGTATGCGACCGGGACAGCAAGAGACCCAGTACTTC
CASMRPGQQETQYF
>TRBJ2-7|.|TRBV4-1|.
TGCGCCAGCAGCCAACAGAGCGGCTACGAGCAGTACTTC
CASSQQSGYEQYF
>TRBJ1-1|TRBD1|TRBV12-3/TRBV12-4|few
TGTGCCAGCAGTGATACAGGGGCCACTGAAGCTTTCTTT
CASSDTGATEAFF
>TRBJ1-2|.|TRBV30|once
TGTGCCTGGAGTGTGAAGGCGGCCTATGGCTACACCTTC
CAWSVKAAYGYTF
>TRBJ2-3|.|TRBV11-3|.
TGTGCCAGCAGCTCCCCCAGCGGGTCCGCTACAGATACGCAGTATTTT
CASSSPSGSATDTQYF
>TRBJ1-5|.|TRBV6-5|.
TGTGCCAGCAGGCCACAGGGAGATCAGCCCCAGCATTTT
CASRPQGDQPQHF
>TRBJ2-1|TRBD1|TRBV6-2/TRBV6-3|.
TGTGCCAGCAGTCAAACCGGGACAGTCAGCTCCTACAATGAGCAGTTCTTC
CASSQTGTVSSYNEQFF
>TRBJ2-1|.|TRBV5-1|few
TGCGCCAGCAGCGCCCTCGGGGGGCCTCCCTACAATGAGCAGTTCTTC
CASSALGGPPYNEQFF
>TRBJ1-1|TRBD1|TRBV5-6|.
TGTGCCAGCAGCTTGGGGACAGGGATCCTTGAAGCTTTCTTT
CASSLGTGILEAFF
>TRBJ2-5|.|TRBV24-1|.
TGTGCCACCAGTGATTTTGAACCCGGACAGCTGAAAGAGACCCAGTACTTC
CATSDFEPGQLKETQYF
>TRBJ2-1|.|TRBV7-3|once
TGTGCCAGCAGCCAGGGGGGAGGAACTTACAATGAGCAGTTCTTC
CASSQGGGTYNEQFF
>TRBJ2-5|.|TRBV7-9|few
TGTGCCAGCAGCCCGGGACTCCAAGAGACCCAGTACTTC
CASSPGLQETQYF
>TRBJ2-7|TRBD2|TRBV5-1|.
TGCGCCAGCAGCTTGAGTGGGGGGGTCTCCTACGAGCAGTACTTC
CASSLSGGVSYEQYF
>TRBJ2-7|.|TRBV10-3|.
TGTGCCATCAGACCGGGAGCGTCCTACGAGCAGTACTTC
CAIRPGASYEQYF
>TRBJ1-3|.|TRBV7-9|.
TGTGCCAGCAGCTTAGGCGCGGCGGGGGCCGGTGGAAACACCATATATTTT
CASSLGAAGAGGNTIYF
>TRBJ2-5|TRBD2|TRBV24-1|.
TGTGCCACCAGTGATCCTAGGACTAGTGCAGAGACCCAGTACTTC
CATSDPRTSAETQYF
>TRBJ1-4|.|TRBV27|.
TGTGCCAGCAGTTTGTCAGGGTCTGCAACTAATGAAAAACTGTTTTTT
CASSLSGSATNEKLFF
>TRBJ2-5|.|TRBV5-1|.
TGCGCCAGCAGCTTGGAGACAGGTTTCCAAGAGACCCAGTACTTC
CASSLETGFQETQYF
>TRBJ2-3|TRBD1|TRBV7-9|once
TGTGCCAGCAGCTATCGGGACAGAGACGCAGATACGCAGTATTTT
CASSYRDRDADTQYF
>TRBJ1-2|.|TRBV28|once
TGTGCCAGCAGTTTCCCGGGACGGACTATTGGCTACACCTTC
CASSFPGRTIGYTF
>TRBJ2-2|.|TRBV7-3|.
TGTGCCAGCAGCCCACCGGGGGACGGAGACACCGGGGAGCTGTTTTTT
CASSPPGDGDTGELFF
>TRBJ2-2|.|TRBV5-1|.
TGCGCCAGCAGCTCGCCCGGGACACTGAACACCGGGGAGCTGTTTTTT
CASSSPGTLNTGELFF
>TRBJ1-6|TRBD1|TRBV18|.
TGTGCCAGCTCACCGTACCGACAGGGCAATTCACCCCTCCACTTT
CASSPYRQGNSPLHF
>TRBJ2-2|TRBD2|TRBV7-9|.
TGTGCCAGTTACGATTCGGGGACTATCCTCACCGGGGAGCTGTTTTTT
CASYDSGTILTGELFF
>TRBJ2-7|TRBD1|TRBV7-6|.
TGTGCCAGCAGCTTAGAGGGACAGGGGACCTACGAGCAGTACTTC
CASSLEGQGTYEQYF
>TRBJ2-3|TRBD2|TRBV7-8|.
TGTGCCAGCAGCCCGAGACTAGCGGGACGCCAGACTAGCACAGATACGCAGTATTTT
CASSPRLAGRQTSTDTQYF
>TRBJ1-1|.|TRBV30|.
TGTGCCTGGACAGGGGACATGAACACTGAAGCTTTCTTT
CAWTGDMNTEAFF
>TRBJ2-2|TRBD1|TRBV7-9|.
TGTGCCAGCAGCTTAGGATTGGGACAGTACCACGGGGAGCTGTTTTTT
CASSLGLGQYHGELFF
>TRBJ2-3|.|TRBV12-3/TRBV12-4|.
TGTGCCAGCAGTTGGAGGAGAGATACGCAGTATTTT
CASSWRRDTQYF
>TRBJ1-2|.|TRBV5-4|few
TGTGCCAGCAGCCGAGAGGGTTTGGACTATGGCTACACCTTC
CASSREGLDYGYTF
>TRBJ1-2|TRBD1|TRBV9|once
TGTGCCAGCAGCGTGAGCACAGGGGCCAATGGCTACACCTTC
CASSVSTGANGYTF
>TRBJ2-5|.|TRBV5-1|.
TGCGCCAGCAGAGATACTAGCAAAGAGACCCAGTACTTC
CASRDTSKETQYF
>TRBJ1-6|.|TRBV4-1|.
TGCGCCAGCAGCCAAGCGGGGGGAGGGAATTCACCCCTCCACTTT
CASSQAGGGNSPLHF
>TRBJ2-7|.|TRBV13|.
TGTGCCAGCAGCTTAGATGGCCGCCCCTACGAGCAGTACTTC
CASSLDGRPYEQYF
>TRBJ1-5|.|TRBV19|.
TGTGCCAGTAGGGTTTGGGGAGATCAGCCCCAGCATTTT
CASRVWGDQPQHF
>TRBJ2-3|.|TRBV19|once
TGTGCCAGTACCCCGGGGGGCACAGATACGCAGTATTTT
CASTPGGTDTQYF
>TRBJ2-3|TRBD2|TRBV24-1|.
TGTGCCACCAGTTCTTGGGGGGGGTCTTTGAGCACAGATACGCAGTATTTT
CATSSWGGSLSTDTQYF
>TRBJ2-1|TRBD2|TRBV28|once
TGTGCCAGCAGTTTGCCGGGGGGCAATGAGCAGTTCTTC
CASSLPGGNEQFF
>TRBJ1-4|TRBD1|TRBV19|.
TGTGCCAGTAGTGCCAACGGAAAACAGGGGGCCTCTGAAAAACTGTTTTTT
CASSANGKQGASEKLFF
>TRBJ2-7|.|TRBV28|.
TGTGCCAGCCGTTGGGGCGGCGGCTTCGGCGAGCAGTACTTC
CASRWGGGFGEQYF
>TRBJ2-4|TRBD1|TRBV28|.
TGTGCCAGCAGTCCCAGGACAGGGCTAGCCAAAAACATTCAGTACTTC
CASSPRTGLAKNIQYF
>TRBJ2-7|.|TRBV27|.
TGTGCCAGCAGTAGCCAGGGTTTCATGTACGAGCAGTACTTC
CASSSQGFMYEQYF
>TRBJ2-2|.|TRBV15|.
TGTGCCACCAGCAGAGATCTAGGAGTTTCCGGGGAGCTGTTTTTT
CATSRDLGVSGELFF
>TRBJ2-7|TRBD2|TRBV6-5|.
TGTGCCAGCAGTTCGGGAGGAGCGGGAACGTGGGAGCAGTACTTC
CASSSGGAGTWEQYF
>TRBJ2-5|TRBD2|TRBV5-1|once
TGCGCCAGCAGCTTAGCGGGAGAGCAAGAGACCCAGTACTTC
CASSLAGEQETQYF
>TRBJ1-1|TRBD1|TRBV29-1|.
TGCAGCGCCCACGGACAGGGGGCCCGTTCGAGTGCTGAAGCTTTCTTT
CSAHGQGARSSAEAFF
>TRBJ1-5|.|TRBV7-2|.
TGTGCCAGCAGCTTAGCGGGCACCTCTTCCAATCAGCCCCAGCATTTT
CASSLAGTSSNQPQHF
>TRBJ2-5|.|TRBV18|.
TGTGCCAGCTCCGTCGTTCGGCTAGCGCTCAAAGAGACCCAGTACTTC
CASSVVRLALKETQYF